This T cell receptor (beta chain) was retrieved from a study of blood T cells in healthy people across ages. The overall study: About one barcoded beta molecule per two T cells was captured by template switching.

Germline-derived CDR1 and CDR2 are LGHNA and YSLEER. V lost 3 bases, J lost 3 bases, and 1 base stayed unmatched. This CDR3 has 15 residues. This clonotype occurred a few times. The antigen is undetermined. Findings and caveats of the study: Those diversity estimates obtained from one million T cells were thought to be underestimates.

A second roughly 6 to 11 cycle PCR used barcoded and J-beta primers. A single record per CDR3 protein comes from TCRdb applying MiXCR to the 5' RACE reads. Found here are 1,500,000 or so distinct CDR3 sequences, almost 60% of them singletons; the top ten hold over 6.5%. The chain couples TRBV4-3 to TRBJ2-1, with 11 bases lining up with TRBD2. This clonotype was obtained from a man younger than 30 in good health. Sequencing input: blood. The CDR3: CASSQTSGVYNEQFF. The DNA of the CDR3 is TGCGCCAGCAGCCAGACTAGCGGGGTCTACAATGAGCAGTTCTTC.